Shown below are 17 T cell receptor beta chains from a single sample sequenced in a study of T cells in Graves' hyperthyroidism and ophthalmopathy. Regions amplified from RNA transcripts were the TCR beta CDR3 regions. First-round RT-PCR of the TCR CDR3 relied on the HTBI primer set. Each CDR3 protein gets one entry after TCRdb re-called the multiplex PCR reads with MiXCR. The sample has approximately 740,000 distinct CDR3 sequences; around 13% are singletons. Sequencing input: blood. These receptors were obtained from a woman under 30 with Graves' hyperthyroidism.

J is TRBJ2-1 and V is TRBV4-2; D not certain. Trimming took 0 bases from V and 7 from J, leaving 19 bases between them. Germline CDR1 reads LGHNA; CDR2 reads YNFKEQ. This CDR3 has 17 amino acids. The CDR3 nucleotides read TGTGCCAGCAGCCAAGATGAGTTATCCCCCCCGATGAATGAGCAGTTCTTC. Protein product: CASSQDELSPPMNEQFF.

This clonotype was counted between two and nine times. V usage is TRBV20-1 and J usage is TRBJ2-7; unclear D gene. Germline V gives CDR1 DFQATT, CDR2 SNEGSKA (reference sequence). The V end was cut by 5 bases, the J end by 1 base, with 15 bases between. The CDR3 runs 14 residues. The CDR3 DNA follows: TGCAGTGCTCCCCCTTTGGCAACGTCCTACGAGCAGTACTTC. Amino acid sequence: CSAPPLATSYEQYF.

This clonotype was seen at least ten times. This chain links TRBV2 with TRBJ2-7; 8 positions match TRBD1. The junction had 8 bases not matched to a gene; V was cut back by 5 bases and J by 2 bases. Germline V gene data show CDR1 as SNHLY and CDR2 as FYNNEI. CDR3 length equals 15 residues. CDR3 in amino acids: CASSSPGTGTYEQYF. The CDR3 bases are TGTGCCAGCAGTTCCCCCGGGACAGGTACCTACGAGCAGTACTTC.

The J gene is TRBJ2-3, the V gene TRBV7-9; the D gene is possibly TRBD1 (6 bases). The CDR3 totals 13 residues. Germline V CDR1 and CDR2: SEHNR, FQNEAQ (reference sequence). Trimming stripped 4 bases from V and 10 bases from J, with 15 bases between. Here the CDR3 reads CASSSFNRDSQYF. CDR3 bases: TGTGCCAGCAGCTCGTTTAACAGGGATTCGCAGTATTTT. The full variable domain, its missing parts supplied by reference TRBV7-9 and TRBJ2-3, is DTGVSQNPRHKITKRGQNVTFRCDPISEHNRLYWYRQTLGQGPEFLTYFQNEAQLEKSRLLSDRFSAERPKGSFSTLEIQRTEQGDSAMYLCASSSFNRDSQYFGPGTRLTVL.

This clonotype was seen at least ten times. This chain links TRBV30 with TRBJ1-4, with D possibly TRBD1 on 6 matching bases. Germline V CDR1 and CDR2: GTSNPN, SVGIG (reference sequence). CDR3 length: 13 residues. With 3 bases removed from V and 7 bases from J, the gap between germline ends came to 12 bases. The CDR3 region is CAWRWEGGEKLFF. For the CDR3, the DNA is TGTGCCTGGAGATGGGAAGGGGGTGAAAAACTGTTTTTT.

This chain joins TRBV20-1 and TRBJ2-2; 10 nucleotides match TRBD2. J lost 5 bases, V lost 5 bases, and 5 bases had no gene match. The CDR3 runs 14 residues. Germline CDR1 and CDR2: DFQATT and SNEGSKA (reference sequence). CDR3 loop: CSAQREGWTGELFF. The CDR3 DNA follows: TGCAGTGCTCAGCGGGAGGGGTGGACCGGGGAGCTGTTTTTT.

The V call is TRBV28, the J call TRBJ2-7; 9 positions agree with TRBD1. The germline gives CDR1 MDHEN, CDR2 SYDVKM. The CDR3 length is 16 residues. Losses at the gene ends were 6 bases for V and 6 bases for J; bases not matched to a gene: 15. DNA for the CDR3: TGTGCCAGCAGCTTACCTCCCGGACAGGGGACAGCCGAGCAGTACTTC. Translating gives CASSLPPGQGTAEQYF.

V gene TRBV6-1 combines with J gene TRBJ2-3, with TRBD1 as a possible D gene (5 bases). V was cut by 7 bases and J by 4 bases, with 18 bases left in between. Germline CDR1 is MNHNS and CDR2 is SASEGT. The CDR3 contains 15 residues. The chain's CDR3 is CASTKRPQGADTQYF. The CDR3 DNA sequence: TGTGCCAGCACTAAAAGGCCTCAAGGGGCAGATACGCAGTATTTT.

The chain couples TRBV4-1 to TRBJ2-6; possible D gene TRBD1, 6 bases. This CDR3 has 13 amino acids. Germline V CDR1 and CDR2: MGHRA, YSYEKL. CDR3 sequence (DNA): TGCGCTACACAGGGTGTATCGGCCAACGTCCTGACTTTC. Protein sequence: CATQGVSANVLTF.

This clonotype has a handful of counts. CDR3 DNA sequence: TGCGCCAGCAGCCAAGATTGGACTAGCGGGACCTACGAGCAGTACTTC. This codes for CASSQDWTSGTYEQYF. This chain connects TRBV4-1 to TRBJ2-7; 12 bases are a match to TRBD2. The CDR3 sequence is 16 residues long. The V segment lost 0 bases and the J segment 2 bases; nucleotides outside the gene matches: 2. CDR1 and CDR2 (germline): MGHRA, YSYEKL.

CDR3 sequence (DNA): TGCAGCGTTGTTCTCGGGCTTCGGGATACTGAAGCTTTCTTT. As protein: CSVVLGLRDTEAFF. The V and J genes are TRBV29-1 and TRBJ1-1; no firm D call. V was clipped by 4 bases and J by 5 bases, with 17 bases between them. The CDR3 runs 14 residues. Germline V gene lookup returns CDR1 SQVTM and CDR2 ANQGSEA.

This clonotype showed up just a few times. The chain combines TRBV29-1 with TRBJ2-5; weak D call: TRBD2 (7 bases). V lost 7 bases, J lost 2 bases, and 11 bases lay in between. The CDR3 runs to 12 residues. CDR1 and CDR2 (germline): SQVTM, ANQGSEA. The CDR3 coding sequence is TGCAGCGGGGGGGGCGGGCAAGAGACCCAGTACTTC. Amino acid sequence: CSGGGGQETQYF.

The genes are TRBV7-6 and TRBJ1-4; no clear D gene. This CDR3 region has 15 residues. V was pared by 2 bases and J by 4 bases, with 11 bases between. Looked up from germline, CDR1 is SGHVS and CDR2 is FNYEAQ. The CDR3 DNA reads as TGTGCCAGCAGCTTACTGACAATCGATAATGAAAAACTGTTTTTT. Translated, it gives CASSLLTIDNEKLFF.

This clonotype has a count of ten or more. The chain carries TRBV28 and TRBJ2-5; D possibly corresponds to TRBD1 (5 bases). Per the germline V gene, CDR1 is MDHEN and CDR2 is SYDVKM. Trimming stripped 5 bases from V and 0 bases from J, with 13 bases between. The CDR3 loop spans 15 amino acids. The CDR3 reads CASSPRPGYQETQYF. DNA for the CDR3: TGTGCCAGCAGTCCCCGCCCAGGGTACCAAGAGACCCAGTACTTC. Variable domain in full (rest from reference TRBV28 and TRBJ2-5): DVKVTQSSRYLVKRTGEKVFLECVQDMDHENMFWYRQDPGLGLRLIYFSYDVKMKEKGDIPEGYSVSREKKERFSLILESASTNQTSMYLCASSPRPGYQETQYFGPGTRLLVL.

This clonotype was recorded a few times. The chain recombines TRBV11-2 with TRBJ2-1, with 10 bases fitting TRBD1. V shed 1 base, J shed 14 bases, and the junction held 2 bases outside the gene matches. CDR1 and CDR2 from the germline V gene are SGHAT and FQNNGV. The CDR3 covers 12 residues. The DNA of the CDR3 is TGTGCCAGCAGCTTAGGGGGGACAGGGGAGTTCTTC. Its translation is CASSLGGTGEFF.

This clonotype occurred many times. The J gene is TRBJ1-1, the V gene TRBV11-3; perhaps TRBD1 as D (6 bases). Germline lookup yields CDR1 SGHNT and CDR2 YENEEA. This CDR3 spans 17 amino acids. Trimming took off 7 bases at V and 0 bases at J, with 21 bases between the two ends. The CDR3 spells CASTRRLTGGMNTEAFF. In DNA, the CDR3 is TGTGCCAGCACCCGACGGCTGACCGGGGGCATGAACACTGAAGCTTTCTTT.

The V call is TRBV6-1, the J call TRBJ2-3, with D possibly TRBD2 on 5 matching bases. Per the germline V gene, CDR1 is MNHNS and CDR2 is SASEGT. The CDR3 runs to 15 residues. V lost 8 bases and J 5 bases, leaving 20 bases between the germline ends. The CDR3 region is CASPRKGPAGDTQYF. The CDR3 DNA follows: TGTGCCAGCCCCAGGAAAGGGCCCGCGGGAGATACGCAGTATTTT.